This TCR beta chain was recorded in a study of regulatory T cells in long-lasting Graves disease. Building the TCR beta libraries relied on iRepertoire HTBI primers, and CDR3 regions underwent Arm-PCR. Each CDR3 protein is one row after TCRdb ran MiXCR on the multiplex PCR reads. The sample yields approximately 290,000 distinct CDR3 sequences, 20% to 25% seen once. Germline V gives CDR1 SEHNR, CDR2 FQNEAQ (reference sequence). V lost 3 bases to trimming and J lost 7 bases, with 12 bases between them. CDR3 length equals 14 residues. Time point specified: persistent/refractory GD, antithyroid drugs over 5 years with positive TRAb. The authors made the TCR library using RNA they extracted from PBMCs.

The origin of this receptor is a female donor with Graves disease. Sequencing was performed on peripheral blood mononuclear cells (PBMCs), taken when the disease was refractory, from a patient treated with antithyroid drugs. This rearrangement joins TRBV7-9 to TRBJ2-2, with D maybe TRBD2 (5 bases). The CDR3 nucleotides read TGTGCCAGCAGCTTTATCTCTGGAGGCGGGGAGCTGTTTTTT. Translation: CASSFISGGGELFF.